The rows below give T cell receptor beta chains drawn from one sample of a study of CD8+CD57+ T cells in acquired aplastic anemia. TCRdb re-analysed the reads in MiXCR, keeping a single row per CDR3 protein. The data hold 150,000 to 200,000 distinct CDR3 sequences, with around 50% observed a single time. Input material: sorted CD4+, CD8+, or CD8+CD57+ T cells (not recorded which) from PBMCs. The origin of the receptors is a human donor with aplastic anemia. Each CDR3 is given with its conserved first and last residue. The D gene is left open where the match is weak. Size is omitted from some rows. Given values are once, few, many or a class for expanded clones.

CDR3 DNA: TGCGCCAGCAGCTTGTCTAGCGGGAACAATGAGCAGTTCTTC
CDR3 protein: CASSLSSGNNEQFF
clone size: -
J gene: TRBJ2-1
V gene: TRBV5-1
D gene: TRBD2

CDR3 DNA: TGCGCCAAAAGAGGGACTAGCGGGGGGGTAGAGACCCAGTACTTC
CDR3 protein: CAKRGTSGGVETQYF
clone size: -
J gene: TRBJ2-5
V gene: TRBV10-1
D gene: TRBD2

CDR3 DNA: TGTGCCAGCACCCCATACGGGGTTTCGGGGACCCAGTACTTC
CDR3 protein: CASTPYGVSGTQYF
clone size: -
J gene: TRBJ2-5
V gene: TRBV2
D gene: -

CDR3 DNA: TGTGCCAGCAGCCAAGAAGGGCGGGTCGCTTTCTTT
CDR3 protein: CASSQEGRVAFF
clone size: -
J gene: TRBJ1-1
V gene: TRBV3-1
D gene: -

CDR3 DNA: TGCAGTGCTAGAGTAGCAGCGGGAGTGCGAGATACGCAGTATTTT
CDR3 protein: CSARVAAGVRDTQYF
clone size: -
J gene: TRBJ2-3
V gene: TRBV20-1
D gene: TRBD2

CDR3 DNA: TGTGCCAGCAGAGAGGATGGAGTAAACACAGATACGCAGTATTTT
CDR3 protein: CASREDGVNTDTQYF
clone size: few
J gene: TRBJ2-3
V gene: TRBV11-2
D gene: -

CDR3 DNA: TGCAGTGCTAGAGTCGATACAGGGGGTGAGACCCAGTACTTC
CDR3 protein: CSARVDTGGETQYF
clone size: -
J gene: TRBJ2-5
V gene: TRBV20-1
D gene: TRBD1

CDR3 DNA: TGTGCCCTTCAGGATCGGAACACTGAAGCTTTCTTT
CDR3 protein: CALQDRNTEAFF
clone size: -
J gene: TRBJ1-1
V gene: TRBV7-9
D gene: -

CDR3 DNA: TGTGCCACCGGCGGGAGAGGCGGCGCAGATACGCAGTATTTT
CDR3 protein: CATGGRGGADTQYF
clone size: -
J gene: TRBJ2-3
V gene: TRBV15
D gene: TRBD2

CDR3 DNA: TGCAGTGCTCTCCGTTGGGGCGAGCCCACTGAAGCTTTCTTT
CDR3 protein: CSALRWGEPTEAFF
clone size: -
J gene: TRBJ1-1
V gene: TRBV20-1
D gene: -

CDR3 DNA: TGTGCCACCAGGGGGGCAAGGGGGGGTGACTATGGCTACACCTTC
CDR3 protein: CATRGARGGDYGYTF
clone size: -
J gene: TRBJ1-2
V gene: TRBV24-1
D gene: -

CDR3 DNA: TGTGCCAGCAGCTTCTGGAACAACAATGAGCAGTTCTTC
CDR3 protein: CASSFWNNNEQFF
clone size: -
J gene: TRBJ2-1
V gene: TRBV7-2
D gene: -

CDR3 DNA: TGTGCCAGCAGCCCCCAGGGGCAGGTTGGTGAGACCCAGTACTTC
CDR3 protein: CASSPQGQVGETQYF
clone size: -
J gene: TRBJ2-5
V gene: TRBV5-4
D gene: -

CDR3 DNA: TGTGCCAGCAGCCTAGCAATCGGGGAGCTGTTTTTT
CDR3 protein: CASSLAIGELFF
clone size: -
J gene: TRBJ2-2
V gene: TRBV7-2
D gene: -

CDR3 DNA: TGTGCCTGGAGTCAACGGAGGGAGCAGTACTTC
CDR3 protein: CAWSQRREQYF
clone size: -
J gene: TRBJ2-7
V gene: TRBV30
D gene: -

CDR3 DNA: TGTGCCAGTAGTATGGAACGAGTTCGCACAGATACGCAGTATTTT
CDR3 protein: CASSMERVRTDTQYF
clone size: -
J gene: TRBJ2-3
V gene: TRBV19
D gene: -

CDR3 DNA: TGTGCCAGTTCCGAACCGGGACAGGTTTTGCATGAGCAGTTCTTC
CDR3 protein: CASSEPGQVLHEQFF
clone size: many
J gene: TRBJ2-1
V gene: TRBV19
D gene: TRBD1

CDR3 DNA: TGTGCCAGCAGCGAAACCGGGACAGGAGGCCGCGGCTACACCTTC
CDR3 protein: CASSETGTGGRGYTF
clone size: few
J gene: TRBJ1-2
V gene: TRBV9
D gene: TRBD1

CDR3 DNA: TGCAGTGCTAGAGATTCTAGCGACAGGGTTTTTGATGGCTACACCTTC
CDR3 protein: CSARDSSDRVFDGYTF
clone size: many
J gene: TRBJ1-2
V gene: TRBV20-1
D gene: TRBD1

CDR3 DNA: TGCGCCAGCAGCTTCGAGCAGTTCTTC
CDR3 protein: CASSFEQFF
clone size: -
J gene: TRBJ2-1
V gene: TRBV5-1
D gene: -

CDR3 DNA: TGCGCCAGCAGTGACCTGGGCCGAGAGACCCAGCACTTC
CDR3 protein: CASSDLGRETQHF
clone size: -
J gene: TRBJ2-5
V gene: TRBV10-1
D gene: -

CDR3 DNA: TGCGCCAGCAGTGAAGTGGAACAGAACCCCTACAATGAGCAGTTCTTC
CDR3 protein: CASSEVEQNPYNEQFF
clone size: -
J gene: TRBJ2-1
V gene: TRBV10-2
D gene: -

CDR3 DNA: TGCAGTGTCGGGGGAGTGTCCTACAATGAGCAGTTCTTC
CDR3 protein: CSVGGVSYNEQFF
clone size: once
J gene: TRBJ2-1
V gene: TRBV20-1
D gene: -

CDR3 DNA: TGCAGTGCCCCCGCGACCGGCGAGCAGTTCTTC
CDR3 protein: CSAPATGEQFF
clone size: -
J gene: TRBJ2-1
V gene: TRBV20-1
D gene: -

CDR3 DNA: TGCAGTGCCCCTAAGACAGGGAATGATCAGCCCCAGCATTTT
CDR3 protein: CSAPKTGNDQPQHF
clone size: -
J gene: TRBJ1-5
V gene: TRBV20-1
D gene: TRBD1

CDR3 DNA: TGTGCCAGCAGCTTGGGGACTCGCAGGGGGGTCTTCTACGAGCAGTACTTC
CDR3 protein: CASSLGTRRGVFYEQYF
clone size: -
J gene: TRBJ2-7
V gene: TRBV5-6
D gene: -

CDR3 DNA: TGCGCCAGCAGCTTCGGGACAGATCGCACAGATACGCAGTATTTT
CDR3 protein: CASSFGTDRTDTQYF
clone size: -
J gene: TRBJ2-3
V gene: TRBV5-1
D gene: TRBD1

CDR3 DNA: TGTGCCAGCAGTCGTTGGACCGGGACTCAAACCGGGGAGCTGTTTTTT
CDR3 protein: CASSRWTGTQTGELFF
clone size: -
J gene: TRBJ2-2
V gene: TRBV12-3/TRBV12-4
D gene: -

CDR3 DNA: TGTGCCTGGAGTGTTTCGGAGGGGACCCAGTACTTC
CDR3 protein: CAWSVSEGTQYF
clone size: many
J gene: TRBJ2-5
V gene: TRBV30
D gene: -